This is a list of T cell receptor beta chains from one sample in a study of blood T cell repertoires in COVID-19. TCRdb keeps only in-frame clones here, not all; method: immunoSEQ multiplex PCR. The sample yields under 200,000 clones, 76% seen once. The sample was peripheral blood. All receptors come from an elderly woman with acute or convalescent COVID-19. Both conserved end residues are part of each CDR3. The D gene is left open where the match is weak. The size field is filled for only some rows; it gives once, few, many or a size class.

size: NA
D: TRBD2
V: TRBV29-1
length: 16
J: TRBJ2-7
DNA: TGCAGCGTTGAAGAAAAGGCCGGGAGGGCAGTCTACGAGCAGTACTTC
CDR3: CSVEEKAGRAVYEQYF

size: NA
D: NA
V: TRBV28
length: 14
J: TRBJ1-1
DNA: TGTGCCAGCAGATCTCCAACAGGGAACACTGAAGCTTTCTTT
CDR3: CASRSPTGNTEAFF

size: NA
D: TRBD2
V: TRBV11-3
length: 15
J: TRBJ2-7
DNA: TGTGCCAGCAGCTTAGAGTCTAGCGGGGCCTACGAGCAGTACTTC
CDR3: CASSLESSGAYEQYF

size: NA
D: NA
V: TRBV3-1/TRBV3-2
length: 12
J: TRBJ2-7
DNA: TGTGCCAGCAGCGGGAGCTCCTACGAGCAGTACTTC
CDR3: CASSGSSYEQYF

size: NA
D: TRBD1
V: TRBV5-1
length: 17
J: TRBJ1-1
DNA: TGCGCCAGCAGGAGGCCGGGACAGGGGCTGGTAGACACTGAAGCTTTCTTT
CDR3: CASRRPGQGLVDTEAFF

size: NA
D: NA
V: TRBV30
length: 17
J: TRBJ1-3
DNA: TGTGCCTGGAGTGTGGGACTCGACAGCCGCTCTGGAAACACCATATATTTT
CDR3: CAWSVGLDSRSGNTIYF

size: few
D: TRBD1
V: TRBV6-5
length: 15
J: TRBJ1-5
DNA: TGTGCCAGCAGTTACTCGGGGACAGGGGATCAGCCCCAGCATTTT
CDR3: CASSYSGTGDQPQHF

size: NA
D: NA
V: TRBV5-1
length: 14
J: TRBJ1-1
DNA: TGCGCCAGCAGCTTGACGGAGGGGCGGACTGAAGCTTTCTTT
CDR3: CASSLTEGRTEAFF

size: NA
D: TRBD1
V: TRBV5-5
length: 13
J: TRBJ2-5
DNA: TGTGCCAGCAGCTGGACAGGGGAAGAGACCCAGTACTTC
CDR3: CASSWTGEETQYF

size: few
D: TRBD1
V: TRBV10-3
length: 17
J: TRBJ1-4
DNA: TGTGCCATCACGACAGGGCGCTCATTTGCAACTAATGAAAAACTGTTTTTT
CDR3: CAITTGRSFATNEKLFF

size: NA
D: NA
V: TRBV10-3
length: 14
J: TRBJ1-2
DNA: TGTGCCACCTCACCAGGGTTCAGTATGGATGGCTACACCTTC
CDR3: CATSPGFSMDGYTF

size: few
D: NA
V: TRBV5-1
length: 13
J: TRBJ2-7
DNA: TGCGCCAGCACCCCCCTCTTGTCGTACGAGCAGTACTTC
CDR3: CASTPLLSYEQYF

size: NA
D: TRBD1
V: TRBV10-3
length: 13
J: TRBJ1-4
DNA: TGTGCCACACAGGGGGCGCGAGATGAAAAACTGTTTTTT
CDR3: CATQGARDEKLFF

size: NA
D: TRBD2
V: TRBV9
length: 17
J: TRBJ2-3
DNA: TGTGCCAGCAGCGTAGCGCCTAGCGGGGGGGCCGAGTACCCGCAGTATTTT
CDR3: CASSVAPSGGAEYPQYF

size: NA
D: TRBD2
V: TRBV9
length: 16
J: TRBJ2-3
DNA: TGTGCCAGCAGCCCTCGTGTTGGGAGGGTGGCAGATACGCAATATTTT
CDR3: CASSPRVGRVADTQYF

size: once
D: NA
V: TRBV10-3
length: 12
J: TRBJ1-1
DNA: TGTGCCATCAGTGTTGATCGCACACAAGCTTTCTTT
CDR3: CAISVDRTQAFF

size: NA
D: TRBD1
V: TRBV6-5
length: 13
J: TRBJ1-5
DNA: TGTGCCAGCAAACAGGGGCAAGCCCAGCCCCAGCATTTT
CDR3: CASKQGQAQPQHF

size: NA
D: TRBD1
V: TRBV6-5
length: 14
J: TRBJ2-1
DNA: TGTGCCAGCAGTCCAGGGGGCTCCTACAATGAGCAGTTCTTC
CDR3: CASSPGGSYNEQFF

size: NA
D: NA
V: TRBV30
length: 14
J: TRBJ1-5
DNA: TGTGCCTGGAGTGTAGGTTCCGGGTTTCAGCCCCAGCATTTT
CDR3: CAWSVGSGFQPQHF

size: NA
D: NA
V: TRBV4-2
length: 16
J: TRBJ2-4
DNA: TGTGCCAGCAGCCAAGTCGGCGGTTTGGAGGGAAACATTCAGTACTTC
CDR3: CASSQVGGLEGNIQYF

size: once
D: TRBD1
V: TRBV7-9
length: 15
J: TRBJ2-1
DNA: TGTGCCAGCAGCTTGGACAGGGGGTCCTACAATGAGCAGTTCTTC
CDR3: CASSLDRGSYNEQFF

size: NA
D: TRBD1
V: TRBV10-3
length: 16
J: TRBJ1-3
DNA: TGTGCCATCAGTGGGGTGGGACAGATCTCTGGAAACACCATATATTTT
CDR3: CAISGVGQISGNTIYF

size: few
D: NA
V: TRBV6-2/TRBV6-3
length: 14
J: TRBJ2-7
DNA: TGTGCCAGCAGCCTCGGAACCCACGGGGGCGAGCAGTACTTC
CDR3: CASSLGTHGGEQYF

size: once
D: NA
V: TRBV6-2/TRBV6-3
length: 16
J: TRBJ2-6
DNA: TGTGCCAGCAGTCGAGACAACACTCTGGGTGCCAACGTCCTGACTTTC
CDR3: CASSRDNTLGANVLTF

size: NA
D: NA
V: TRBV3-1/TRBV3-2
length: 12
J: TRBJ1-4
DNA: TGTGCCAGCAGCCCGCTATCTGAAAAACTGTTTTTT
CDR3: CASSPLSEKLFF

size: NA
D: NA
V: TRBV19
length: 17
J: TRBJ2-4
DNA: TGTGCCAGTAGTATAGGATTCAGGGATGGGGCCAAAAACATTCAGTACTTC
CDR3: CASSIGFRDGAKNIQYF

size: NA
D: NA
V: TRBV7-8
length: 13
J: TRBJ1-1
DNA: TGTGCCAGCAGCTTATTAGTCGAGGTTGAAGCTTTCTTT
CDR3: CASSLLVEVEAFF

size: few
D: TRBD1
V: TRBV5-1
length: 15
J: TRBJ1-5
DNA: TGCGCCAGCAGCTTGGGACAGGGACCCGGTCAGCCCCAGCATTTT
CDR3: CASSLGQGPGQPQHF

size: few
D: NA
V: TRBV7-2
length: 15
J: TRBJ2-7
DNA: TGTGCCACCTCCCCTAGGGGGATTAGCTCCTACGAGCAGTACTTC
CDR3: CATSPRGISSYEQYF

size: NA
D: TRBD1
V: TRBV3-1/TRBV3-2
length: 15
J: TRBJ1-4
DNA: TGTGCCAGCAGCCAGCCGACAGGGGGGAATGAAAAACTGTTTTTT
CDR3: CASSQPTGGNEKLFF

size: NA
D: TRBD2
V: TRBV24-1
length: 18
J: TRBJ2-3
DNA: TGTGCCACCAGTGATTGGGGTAGCGGGGTCCCCCCGCCAGATACGCAGTATTTT
CDR3: CATSDWGSGVPPPDTQYF

size: NA
D: NA
V: TRBV7-8
length: 16
J: TRBJ1-2
DNA: TGTGCCAGCAGCTTAACCCTCGGGACTGACAACTATGGCTACACCTTC
CDR3: CASSLTLGTDNYGYTF

size: NA
D: TRBD1
V: TRBV2
length: 14
J: TRBJ1-6
DNA: TGTGCCAGCAGGGTAGAGTCAGGGGGTTCACCCCTCCACTTT
CDR3: CASRVESGGSPLHF

size: NA
D: NA
V: TRBV6-1
length: 16
J: TRBJ2-3
DNA: TGTGCCAGCAGTGAAGCGTCGGGATGGGTGTGGGATACGCAGTATTTT
CDR3: CASSEASGWVWDTQYF

size: NA
D: TRBD1
V: TRBV5-1
length: 14
J: TRBJ2-1
DNA: TGCGCCAGCAGCTTGGGGACAGGGCGCAATGAGCAGTTCTTC
CDR3: CASSLGTGRNEQFF

size: NA
D: NA
V: TRBV11-2
length: 14
J: TRBJ2-3
DNA: TGTGCCAGCAGCTTAGGCCCGCAGGGAGATACGCAGTATTTT
CDR3: CASSLGPQGDTQYF

size: few
D: NA
V: TRBV28
length: 15
J: TRBJ1-2
DNA: TGTGCCAGCAGTTCGCCGGGTTCTACCAACTATGGCTACACCTTC
CDR3: CASSSPGSTNYGYTF

size: NA
D: NA
V: TRBV13
length: 20
J: TRBJ2-3
DNA: TGTGCCAGCAGCTTATTGGCCCTTAGCCCTTTAAGGGGATCCACAGATACGCAGTATTTT
CDR3: CASSLLALSPLRGSTDTQYF

size: once
D: TRBD2
V: TRBV5-1
length: 15
J: TRBJ2-3
DNA: TGCGCCAGCAGCCATACCGGGGCCGGGGGGGATACGCAGTATTTT
CDR3: CASSHTGAGGDTQYF

size: NA
D: NA
V: TRBV5-1
length: 13
J: TRBJ1-2
DNA: TGCGCCAGCAGCTTGGGACAGAACTATGGCTACACCTTC
CDR3: CASSLGQNYGYTF

size: many
D: NA
V: TRBV2
length: 14
J: TRBJ2-7
DNA: TGTGCCAGCAGTCGCGCCACCACAGGGCACGAGCAGTACTTC
CDR3: CASSRATTGHEQYF

size: NA
D: NA
V: TRBV23-1
length: 20
J: TRBJ1-5
DNA: TGCGCCAGCAGTCAACAGGGGCACTGGGTTGGTGATCCTAGCAATCAGCCCCAGCATTTT
CDR3: CASSQQGHWVGDPSNQPQHF

size: NA
D: TRBD1
V: TRBV6-1
length: 17
J: TRBJ1-2
DNA: TGTGCCAGCAGTGACAAGCGTGCGACAGGGGGTCACTATGGCTACACCTTC
CDR3: CASSDKRATGGHYGYTF

size: NA
D: NA
V: TRBV21-1
length: 12
J: TRBJ2-3
DNA: TGTGCCAGCAGCCCCGAGCGGGATACGCAGTATTTT
CDR3: CASSPERDTQYF

size: once
D: TRBD2
V: TRBV7-2
length: 17
J: TRBJ2-5
DNA: TGTGCCAGCAGCCTGAGGGCGGTAGCGGGAGCCGGGAAGACCCAGTACTTC
CDR3: CASSLRAVAGAGKTQYF

size: once
D: TRBD1
V: TRBV6-5
length: 13
J: TRBJ2-7
DNA: TGTGCCAGCAGGGACAGGTTCCTCTACGAGCAGTACTTC
CDR3: CASRDRFLYEQYF

size: NA
D: NA
V: TRBV7-9
length: 14
J: TRBJ2-7
DNA: TGTGCCAGCAGCTCTATAGCGGATTCCTACGAGCAGTACTTC
CDR3: CASSSIADSYEQYF

size: NA
D: TRBD2
V: TRBV29-1
length: 14
J: TRBJ2-1
DNA: TGCAGCGTTGTTTTTGCTAGCGGGGATGATGAGCAGTTCTTC
CDR3: CSVVFASGDDEQFF

size: NA
D: NA
V: TRBV5-1
length: 13
J: TRBJ2-2
DNA: TGCGCCAGCGCCACAGGGCCCACCGGGGAGCTGTTTTTT
CDR3: CASATGPTGELFF

size: NA
D: NA
V: TRBV11-1
length: 13
J: TRBJ2-3
DNA: TGTGCCAGCAGCTTTCGCAGGGCAGATACGCAGTATTTT
CDR3: CASSFRRADTQYF

size: NA
D: NA
V: TRBV6-5
length: 15
J: TRBJ1-1
DNA: TGTGCCAGCAGTCGAGGGGGACCGATGAACACTGAAGCTTTCTTT
CDR3: CASSRGGPMNTEAFF

size: NA
D: NA
V: TRBV12-3/TRBV12-4
length: 11
J: TRBJ2-5
DNA: TGTGCCAGCCGATACAGGGAGACCCAGTACTTC
CDR3: CASRYRETQYF

size: NA
D: NA
V: TRBV4-3
length: 15
J: TRBJ1-2
DNA: TGCGCCAGCAGCCAAGCAATCGCCGAGAGAAGTGGCTACACCTTC
CDR3: CASSQAIAERSGYTF

size: NA
D: TRBD2
V: TRBV5-4
length: 16
J: TRBJ2-3
DNA: TGTGCCAGCAGCGGGAGTAGCGGGAGGTTCCCAGATACGCAGTATTTT
CDR3: CASSGSSGRFPDTQYF

size: NA
D: TRBD2
V: TRBV6-5
length: 14
J: TRBJ2-7
DNA: TGTGCCAGCAGGGCGACTAGCGGGAGTTTCGAGCAGTACTTC
CDR3: CASRATSGSFEQYF

size: NA
D: TRBD1
V: TRBV5-1
length: 15
J: TRBJ1-6
DNA: TGCGCCAGCAACCCGGGACAGGCGACCCCCTCACCCCTCCACTTT
CDR3: CASNPGQATPSPLHF

size: few
D: NA
V: TRBV7-2
length: 15
J: TRBJ1-5
DNA: TGTGCCAGCAGCTTAGTTGGGGGCCTTAATCAGCCCCAGCATTTT
CDR3: CASSLVGGLNQPQHF

size: NA
D: NA
V: TRBV14
length: 15
J: TRBJ2-1
DNA: TGTGCCAGCAGCGTCACGTGGGGCAGGATCAATGAGCAGTTCTTC
CDR3: CASSVTWGRINEQFF

size: NA
D: NA
V: TRBV6-5
length: 13
J: TRBJ2-1
DNA: TGTGCCAGCAGTTACGGGGCAGGGGATGAGCAGTTCTTC
CDR3: CASSYGAGDEQFF

size: few
D: NA
V: TRBV4-1
length: 15
J: TRBJ2-1
DNA: TGCGCCAGCAGCCAAGATCTCCAGGGCTACAATGAGCAGTTCTTC
CDR3: CASSQDLQGYNEQFF